This T cell receptor beta chain was identified during a study of cytomegalovirus exposure and HLA in healthy donors. With regard to this clone: Its antigen is not known.

The donors belonged to the approximately 120-subject validation cohort, separate from the approximately 670-subject first cohort. CDR1 is MNHNS and CDR2 is SASEGT in the germline V gene. Trimming stripped 1 base from V and 7 bases from J, with 11 bases between. The CDR3 loop spans 14 amino acids. Overall study results and limits: The majority of TCR sequences were rare, yet some public TCRs appeared in many donors. Cytomegalovirus status, reportedly, was diagnosed with high specificity and sensitivity by the classifier.

The data were produced by immunoSEQ multiplex PCR, yet TCRdb's version contains in-frame clones alone and is incomplete. The sample holds tens of thousands of clones, roughly 94% seen once. V and J are TRBV6-1 and TRBJ1-5; perhaps TRBD1 as D (5 bases). Input material: PBMCs. The source of this sequence is a man aged 18 to 30 in good health and CMV-seronegative. The DNA for the CDR3 is TGTGCCAGCAGTGAAGGTTCAGGGCGGCAGCCCCAGCATTTT. Translated: CASSEGSGRQPQHF.